This TCR beta chain originates from a study of T cells in Graves' hyperthyroidism and ophthalmopathy. Amplified TCR beta CDR3 regions came from RNA transcripts. TCR CDR3 underwent first-round RT-PCR with the HTBI primer set. TCRdb reanalysed the multiplex PCR reads using MiXCR and keeps one entry per CDR3 protein. The table records about 180,000 distinct CDR3 sequences, over 15% of them present only once. The CDR3 loop spans 12 amino acids. Trimming pared 3 bases from V and 4 bases from J, leaving 3 bases between. CDR1 MNHEY and CDR2 SMNVEV come from the germline V gene (reference sequence). This clonotype was observed a few times. A read error may be the cause here, since a much bigger clone is one base away.

Sequencing input: blood. V gene TRBV27 combines with J gene TRBJ2-2; D ambiguous. This receptor was taken from a woman in her fifties or sixties with Graves' hyperthyroidism. The CDR3 coding sequence is TGTGCCAGCAGTTTTGTCACCGGGGAGCTGTTTTTT. It specifies CASSFVTGELFF.